Listed below are T cell receptor beta chains from one sample, sequenced in a study of T cell responses to AZD1222 COVID-19 vaccine. The protocol was immunoSEQ multiplex PCR, while the TCRdb copy is restricted to in-frame clones and leaves out a portion. The sample records roughly 150,000 clones, under 95% being singletons. The sample in question was peripheral blood, obtained 28 days after the second AZD1222 dose. These receptors came from an adult who received the AZD1222 COVID-19 vaccine. CDR3s leave out the opening cysteine and the closing phenylalanine or tryptophan. Each record gives: CDR3 protein, CDR3 length, V gene, J gene.

CDR3 protein: ASSRTLYTDTQY; CDR3 length: 12; V gene: TRBV10-1; J gene: TRBJ2-3
CDR3 protein: ASSLTATGGGNTIY; CDR3 length: 14; V gene: TRBV7-3; J gene: TRBJ1-3
CDR3 protein: ASSYSWTGRTGGYT; CDR3 length: 14; V gene: TRBV6-5; J gene: TRBJ1-2
CDR3 protein: ASSLSWTGGWPQH; CDR3 length: 13; V gene: TRBV27; J gene: TRBJ1-5
CDR3 protein: ASSLERNTQY; CDR3 length: 10; V gene: TRBV5-6; J gene: TRBJ2-3
CDR3 protein: ASSGTLQETQY; CDR3 length: 11; V gene: TRBV5-4; J gene: TRBJ2-5
CDR3 protein: ASSLRETQY; CDR3 length: 9; V gene: TRBV13; J gene: TRBJ2-5
CDR3 protein: ASKNLWGQQETQY; CDR3 length: 13; V gene: TRBV7-6; J gene: TRBJ2-5
CDR3 protein: SVEDPGKVYGYT; CDR3 length: 12; V gene: TRBV29-1; J gene: TRBJ1-2
CDR3 protein: ASSGGLSYEQY; CDR3 length: 11; V gene: TRBV7-2; J gene: TRBJ2-7
CDR3 protein: ASRLPVTGNSSYEQY; CDR3 length: 15; V gene: TRBV12-2; J gene: TRBJ2-7
CDR3 protein: ASSLNGIERNTDTQY; CDR3 length: 15; V gene: TRBV7-2; J gene: TRBJ2-3
CDR3 protein: ASSEALPGQGSIEQF; CDR3 length: 15; V gene: TRBV2; J gene: TRBJ2-1
CDR3 protein: SEKAGPTDTQY; CDR3 length: 11; V gene: TRBV29-1; J gene: TRBJ2-3
CDR3 protein: ASSLGQYSTDTQY; CDR3 length: 13; V gene: TRBV5-1; J gene: TRBJ2-3
CDR3 protein: ASSLRGPAEQF; CDR3 length: 11; V gene: TRBV12-3/TRBV12-4; J gene: TRBJ2-1
CDR3 protein: ASSFEGGLHEKLF; CDR3 length: 13; V gene: TRBV5-1; J gene: TRBJ1-4
CDR3 protein: ASSQDQGNQPQH; CDR3 length: 12; V gene: TRBV2; J gene: TRBJ1-5
CDR3 protein: ASSLGRLGTEAF; CDR3 length: 12; V gene: TRBV3-1/TRBV3-2; J gene: TRBJ1-1
CDR3 protein: ASSAQGGREETQY; CDR3 length: 13; V gene: TRBV9; J gene: TRBJ2-5
CDR3 protein: ASSAKQGPGYGYT; CDR3 length: 13; V gene: TRBV7-8; J gene: TRBJ1-2
CDR3 protein: AWSRPLGLAGITEQY; CDR3 length: 15; V gene: TRBV30; J gene: TRBJ2-7
CDR3 protein: ASSLVRPGGPGELF; CDR3 length: 14; V gene: TRBV11-2; J gene: TRBJ2-2
CDR3 protein: ASSLHQGGGRIEQF; CDR3 length: 14; V gene: TRBV11-2; J gene: TRBJ2-1
CDR3 protein: AWSLGRGDPLRRVDEQF; CDR3 length: 17; V gene: TRBV30; J gene: TRBJ2-1